This is a list of T cell receptor beta chains from one sample in a study of PD-L1 blockade in urothelial cancer. The protocol was immunoSEQ multiplex PCR, while the TCRdb copy is restricted to in-frame clones and leaves out a portion. The sample shows roughly 110,000 clones, 80% to 95% of them seen only once. This specimen was PBMCs, taken around atezolizumab (anti-PD-L1) treatment. The receptor source for this set is a man in his 60s with urothelial cancer. Each CDR3 is given with its conserved first and last residue. D genes are given only for firm matches. A clone size is listed for some rows: how often the clone was seen (once, few, many), or a class if it is expanded.

V gene	J gene	D gene	clone size	CDR3 DNA	CDR3 protein
TRBV6-5	TRBJ1-1	NA	NA	TGTGCCAGCAGTTACGACAGTGTGAACACTGAAGCTTTCTTT	CASSYDSVNTEAFF
TRBV7-2	TRBJ2-7	TRBD2	NA	TGTGCCAGCAGCTTAAATAGCGGGATCTACGAGCAGTACTTC	CASSLNSGIYEQYF
TRBV18	TRBJ1-1	NA	NA	TGTGCCAGCTCACCCCAGGAGGGGGGGAGGACTGAAGCTTTCTTT	CASSPQEGGRTEAFF
TRBV2	TRBJ1-2	NA	NA	TGTGCCAGCAGTGAATCCAGGGCACCGTATGGCTACACCTTC	CASSESRAPYGYTF
TRBV7-6	TRBJ2-1	NA	NA	TGTGCCAGCAGCTTACCAGGGGCCAATTCCTACAATGAGCAGTTCTTC	CASSLPGANSYNEQFF
TRBV10-2	TRBJ2-3	TRBD2	NA	TGCGCCACCTCGACTAGCGCAATCACAGATACGCAGTATTTT	CATSTSAITDTQYF
TRBV5-1	TRBJ2-1	NA	once	TGCGCCAGCAGCTTGGAGACTGGTGAGCAGTTCTTC	CASSLETGEQFF
TRBV7-3	TRBJ2-7	TRBD2	NA	TGTGCCAGCAGCCTTGGGGCGGGAGGATCCTACGAGCAGTACTTC	CASSLGAGGSYEQYF
TRBV4-2	TRBJ1-3	NA	NA	TGTGCCAGCAGCCAAGAGGACTCGCGCTCTGGAAACACCATATATTTT	CASSQEDSRSGNTIYF
TRBV5-1	TRBJ2-3	NA	NA	TGCGCCAGCAGGATCGGGGTCACAGATACGCAGTATTTT	CASRIGVTDTQYF
TRBV19	TRBJ2-1	NA	NA	TGTGCCAGTAGTATTGAGGTGACCTCCTACAATGAGCAGTTCTTC	CASSIEVTSYNEQFF
TRBV19	TRBJ2-3	NA	NA	TGTGCCAGTAGGATGGCGGGGCTCAGCACAGATACGCAGTATTTT	CASRMAGLSTDTQYF
TRBV21-1	TRBJ1-1	NA	NA	TGTGCCAGCAGCAAACAGCTTTCGTACAGGGACGAGAGTTGGAGGAACACTGAAGCTTTCTTT	CASSKQLSYRDESWRNTEAFF
TRBV5-6	TRBJ2-5	NA	NA	TGTGCCAGCAGCTTTGATTCAGGAAGAGAGACCCAGTACTTC	CASSFDSGRETQYF
TRBV30	TRBJ1-5	NA	NA	TGTGCCTGGAGTACAGGGCTAAATCAGCCCCAGCATTTT	CAWSTGLNQPQHF
TRBV5-1	TRBJ2-3	NA	NA	TGCGCCAGCAGGTTTCTGTCGGGACAAGAGAGTGGCACAGATACGCAGTATTTT	CASRFLSGQESGTDTQYF
TRBV7-6	TRBJ2-6	NA	NA	TGTGCCAGCAGCCCCGAGGTTAGCTCTGGGGCCAACGTCCTGACTTTC	CASSPEVSSGANVLTF
TRBV11-3	TRBJ2-3	TRBD2	NA	TGTGCCAGCAGCTCATCCCGCCCGGGGGTAGGCGGGGGGGGAGATACGCAGTATTTT	CASSSSRPGVGGGGDTQYF
TRBV18	TRBJ2-5	NA	NA	TGTGCCAGCTCACCACTCTTTCGGGACACAAAAGAGACCCAGTACTTC	CASSPLFRDTKETQYF
TRBV9	TRBJ2-1	TRBD2	NA	TGTGCCAGCAGCGTAGCTTCGGGGGGTTCCGGCGACTCGGGTGAGCAGTTCTTC	CASSVASGGSGDSGEQFF
TRBV18	TRBJ2-3	NA	once	TGTGCCAGCTCACCGCAACAGGAGAACACAGATACGCAGTATTTT	CASSPQQENTDTQYF
TRBV12-2	TRBJ1-6	NA	few	TGTGCAAGTCGCTTAGTATTCCCAGGGGTTGGGTCACCCCTCCACTTT	CASRLVFPGVGSPLHF
TRBV6-1	TRBJ2-5	TRBD1	once	TGTGCCAGCACCTTCGACAGGGTGGGGGAGACCCAGTACTTC	CASTFDRVGETQYF
TRBV7-3	TRBJ2-1	TRBD1	NA	TGTGCCAGCAGCCCTAACAGGGGACCCTACAATGAGCAGTTCTTC	CASSPNRGPYNEQFF
TRBV2	TRBJ1-5	NA	once	TGTGCCAGCAGATCCCTACAGGGTAACGGTCAGCCCCAGCATTTT	CASRSLQGNGQPQHF